These T cell receptor beta chains were read from a single sample in a study of identical twins. A single record per CDR3 protein comes from TCRdb applying MiXCR to the 5' RACE reads. The table includes about 460,000 distinct CDR3 sequences, 14% detected once. In addition, the sample was reused for a study of yellow fever vaccine responses in identical twins.

The sequencing input was CD4+ T cells sorted from blood. These receptors came from a woman aged 18 to 35 in good health. Each CDR3 is given with its conserved first and last residue. D genes are given only for firm matches. Clone size is given for some rows only: seen once, a few or many times, or a class if the clone is expanded.

>TRBJ1-1|TRBD1|few|TRBV4-2|16
TGTGCCAGCAGCCAGCCCCAGGGGGGTTGGAACTCTGAAGCTTTCTTT
CASSQPQGGWNSEAFF
>TRBJ2-1|NA|few|TRBV20-1|11
TGCAGTGCTAGACCCGGGCATGAGCAGTTCTTC
CSARPGHEQFF
>TRBJ2-1|NA|NA|TRBV4-1|18
TGCGCCAGCAGCCAAGAACAGCGGGTTATTATAGAACATGGTGAGCAGTTCTTC
CASSQEQRVIIEHGEQFF
>TRBJ2-4|NA|many|TRBV29-1|13
TGCAGCGTTGAAATAATAGCCAAAAACATTCAGTACTTC
CSVEIIAKNIQYF
>TRBJ2-7|NA|NA|TRBV24-1|13
TGTGCCACCAGTGATCAGGCGGTTGGGGAGCAGTACTTC
CATSDQAVGEQYF
>TRBJ2-2|TRBD1|NA|TRBV6-1|14
TGTGCCAGCCGGGACAGGGCGGGAACCGGGGAGCTGTTTTTT
CASRDRAGTGELFF
>TRBJ2-1|TRBD2|NA|TRBV15|17
TGTGCCACCCGACCTGGGACTAGCGGGATCTCCTACAATGAGCAGTTCTTC
CATRPGTSGISYNEQFF
>TRBJ2-3|NA|few|TRBV4-2|15
TGTGCCAGCAGCCAGGCGGAGCTGGGCACAGATACGCAGTATTTT
CASSQAELGTDTQYF
>TRBJ2-1|TRBD2|NA|TRBV4-3|17
TGCGCCAGCAGCCGCCGGGGGACTAGCGGGAGTAACAATGAGCAGTTCTTC
CASSRRGTSGSNNEQFF
>TRBJ2-1|NA|NA|TRBV30|14
TGTGCCTGGAGTGTTTGGGGGGGCAACAATGAGCAGTTCTTC
CAWSVWGGNNEQFF